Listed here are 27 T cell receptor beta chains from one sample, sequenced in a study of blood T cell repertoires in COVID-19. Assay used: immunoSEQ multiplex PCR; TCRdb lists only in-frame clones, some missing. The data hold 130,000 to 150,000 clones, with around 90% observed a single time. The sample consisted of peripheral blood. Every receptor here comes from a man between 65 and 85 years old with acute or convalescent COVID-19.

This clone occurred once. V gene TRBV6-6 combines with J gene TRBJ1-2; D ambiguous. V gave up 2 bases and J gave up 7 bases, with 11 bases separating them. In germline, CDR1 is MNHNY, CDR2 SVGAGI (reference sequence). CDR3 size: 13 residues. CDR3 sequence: CASSYAPQLGYTF. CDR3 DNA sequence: TGTGCCAGCAGTTACGCCCCCCAACTTGGCTACACCTTC.

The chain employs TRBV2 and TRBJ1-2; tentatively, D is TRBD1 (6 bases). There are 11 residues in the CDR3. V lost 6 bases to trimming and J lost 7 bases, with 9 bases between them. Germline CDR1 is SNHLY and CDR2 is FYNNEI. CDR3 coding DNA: TGTGCCAGCAGAACAGGGATTGGCTACACCTTC. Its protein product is CASRTGIGYTF.

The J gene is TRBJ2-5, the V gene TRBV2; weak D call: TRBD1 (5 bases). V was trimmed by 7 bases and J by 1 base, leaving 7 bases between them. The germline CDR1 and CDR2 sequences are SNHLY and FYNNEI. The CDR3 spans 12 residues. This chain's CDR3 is CASKGVQETQYF. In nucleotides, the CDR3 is TGTGCCAGCAAAGGGGTCCAAGAGACCCAGTACTTC.

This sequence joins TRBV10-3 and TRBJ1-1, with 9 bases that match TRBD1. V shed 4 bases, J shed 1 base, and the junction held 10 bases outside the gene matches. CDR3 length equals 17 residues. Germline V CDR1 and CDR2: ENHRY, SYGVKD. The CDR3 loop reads CAISGGVGQGPNTEAFF. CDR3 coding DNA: TGTGCCATCAGTGGAGGGGTGGGACAGGGCCCGAACACTGAAGCTTTCTTT.

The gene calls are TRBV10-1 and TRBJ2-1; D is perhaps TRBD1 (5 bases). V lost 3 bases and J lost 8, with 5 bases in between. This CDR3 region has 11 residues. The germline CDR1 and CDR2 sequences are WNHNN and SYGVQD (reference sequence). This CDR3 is CASSDRDEQFF. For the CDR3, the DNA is TGCGCCAGCAGTGACAGGGATGAGCAGTTCTTC.

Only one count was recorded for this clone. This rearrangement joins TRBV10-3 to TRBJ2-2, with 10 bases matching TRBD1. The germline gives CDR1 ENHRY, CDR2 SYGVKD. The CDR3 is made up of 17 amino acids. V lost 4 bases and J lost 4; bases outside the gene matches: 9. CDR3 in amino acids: CAISASTGGAGTGELFF. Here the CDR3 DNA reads TGTGCCATCAGTGCGTCGACAGGGGGCGCTGGCACCGGGGAGCTGTTTTTT.

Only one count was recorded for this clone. The CDR3 DNA is TGTGCCAGCTCACCACCGGTCTTCCCCGTTGGTGTCCGAGGGACTGGGGCCAACGTCCTGACTTTC. Translation gives CASSPPVFPVGVRGTGANVLTF. The rearrangement joins TRBV18 to TRBJ2-6; TRBD2 might be the D (5 bases). This CDR3 is 22 amino acids long. V was clipped by 0 bases and J by 2 bases, with 26 bases between them. Germline V gene lookup returns CDR1 KGHSH and CDR2 LQKENI. Supplemented by reference TRBV18 and TRBJ2-6, the full variable domain reads NAGVMQNPRHLVRRRGQEARLRCSPMKGHSHVYWYRQLPEEGLKFMVYLQKENIIDESGMPKERFSAEFPKEGPSILRIQQVVRGDSAAYFCASSPPVFPVGVRGTGANVLTFGAGSRLTVL.

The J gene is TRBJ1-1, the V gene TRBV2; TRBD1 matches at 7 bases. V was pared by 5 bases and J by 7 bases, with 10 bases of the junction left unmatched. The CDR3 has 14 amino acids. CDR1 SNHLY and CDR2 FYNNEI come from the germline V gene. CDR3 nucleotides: TGTGCCAGCAGTTCCCTACAGGGGTACAGTGAAGCTTTCTTT. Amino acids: CASSSLQGYSEAFF. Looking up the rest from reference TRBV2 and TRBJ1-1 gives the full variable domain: EPEVTQTPSHQVTQMGQEVILRCVPISNHLYFYWYRQILGQKVEFLVSFYNNEISEKSEIFDDQFSVERPDGSNFTLKIRSTKLEDSAMYFCASSSLQGYSEAFFGQGTRLTVV.

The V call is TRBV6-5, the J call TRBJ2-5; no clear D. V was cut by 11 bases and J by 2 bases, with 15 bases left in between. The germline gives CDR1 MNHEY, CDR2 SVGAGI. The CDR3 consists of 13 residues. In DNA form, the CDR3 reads TGTGCCGCCGTTAAAGCTCTACAAGAGACCCAGTACTTC. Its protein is CAAVKALQETQYF.

Written as DNA, the CDR3 is TGTGCCAGTGGGGACAGCAGTGCGAGCTCCTATAATTCACCCCTCCACTTT. This codes for CASGDSSASSYNSPLHF. The V and J genes are TRBV19 and TRBJ1-6; 7 bases align to TRBD1. This CDR3 is 17 amino acids long. Germline V gene sequence: CDR1 LNHDA, CDR2 SQIVND (reference sequence). With 8 bases clipped from V and 0 bases from J, the junction kept 10 bases outside the gene matches.

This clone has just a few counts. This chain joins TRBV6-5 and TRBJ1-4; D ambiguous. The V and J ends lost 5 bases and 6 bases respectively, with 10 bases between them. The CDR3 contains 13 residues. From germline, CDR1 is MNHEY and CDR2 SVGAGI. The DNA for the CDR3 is TGTGCCAGCAGTCGAGTAAACGATGAAAAACTGTTTTTT. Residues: CASSRVNDEKLFF.

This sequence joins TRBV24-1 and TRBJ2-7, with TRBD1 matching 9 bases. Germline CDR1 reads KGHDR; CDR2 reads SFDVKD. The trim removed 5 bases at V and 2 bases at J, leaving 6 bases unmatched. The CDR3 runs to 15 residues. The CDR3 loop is CATSAAGTGTYEQYF. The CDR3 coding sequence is TGTGCCACCAGTGCGGCCGGGACAGGGACCTACGAGCAGTACTTC.

The CDR3 DNA reads TGTGCCAGCAGCTTACTCTCCAGCTCCTACAATGAGCAGTTCTTC. It yields the protein CASSLLSSSYNEQFF. V and J are TRBV7-9 and TRBJ2-1; no clear D gene. With 2 bases removed from V and 0 bases from J, the gap between germline ends came to 8 bases. The germline V gene encodes CDR1 SEHNR and CDR2 FQNEAQ (reference sequence). CDR3 length equals 15 residues.

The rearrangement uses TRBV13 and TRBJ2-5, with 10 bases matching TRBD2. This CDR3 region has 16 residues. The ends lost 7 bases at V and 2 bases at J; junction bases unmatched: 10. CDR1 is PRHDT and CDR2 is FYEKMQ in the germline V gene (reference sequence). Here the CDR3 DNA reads TGTGCCAGCACCGGGACTAGCGAGGGAGGGCAAGAGACCCAGTACTTC. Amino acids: CASTGTSEGGQETQYF. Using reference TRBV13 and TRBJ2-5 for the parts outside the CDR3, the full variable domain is AAGVIQSPRHLIKEKRETATLKCYPIPRHDTVYWYQQGPGQDPQFLISFYEKMQSDKGSIPDRFSAQQFSDYHSELNMSSLELGDSALYFCASTGTSEGGQETQYFGPGTRLLVL.

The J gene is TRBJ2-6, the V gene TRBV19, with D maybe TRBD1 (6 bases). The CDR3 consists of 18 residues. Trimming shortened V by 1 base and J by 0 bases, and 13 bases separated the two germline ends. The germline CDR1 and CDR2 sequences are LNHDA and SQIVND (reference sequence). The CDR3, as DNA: TGTGCCAGTAGTATAGGGACAGTTTACAGCTCTGGGGCCAACGTCCTGACTTTC. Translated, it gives CASSIGTVYSSGANVLTF.

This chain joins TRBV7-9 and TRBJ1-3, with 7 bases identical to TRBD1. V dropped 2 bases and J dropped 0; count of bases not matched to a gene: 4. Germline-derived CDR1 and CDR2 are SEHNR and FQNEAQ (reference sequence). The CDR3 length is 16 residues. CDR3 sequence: CASSLSGGFSGNTIYF. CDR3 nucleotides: TGTGCCAGCAGCTTATCAGGGGGGTTCTCTGGAAACACCATATATTTT.

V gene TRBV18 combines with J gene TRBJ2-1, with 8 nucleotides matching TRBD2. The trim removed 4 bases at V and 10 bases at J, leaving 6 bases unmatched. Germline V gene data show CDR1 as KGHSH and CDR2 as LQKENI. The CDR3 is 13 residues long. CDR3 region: CASSRREDSEQFF. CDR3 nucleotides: TGTGCCAGCTCACGGCGGGAGGACAGCGAGCAGTTCTTC.

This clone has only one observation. The CDR3 DNA sequence: TGCGCCAGCAGCCTTAGCGGGAGGGCCCAAGAGACCCAGTACTTC. This codes for CASSLSGRAQETQYF. The gene calls are TRBV5-1 and TRBJ2-5; 11 nucleotides match TRBD2. CDR1 SGHRS and CDR2 YFSETQ come from the germline V gene. The CDR3 is made up of 15 amino acids. V gave up 4 bases and J gave up 1 base; unmatched junction bases: 3.

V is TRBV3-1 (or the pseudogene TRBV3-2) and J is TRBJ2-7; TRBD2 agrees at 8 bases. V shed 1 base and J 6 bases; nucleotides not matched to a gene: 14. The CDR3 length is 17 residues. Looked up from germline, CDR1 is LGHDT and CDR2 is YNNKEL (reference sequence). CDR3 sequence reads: CASSQVRKAGEFSEQYF. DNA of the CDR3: TGTGCCAGCAGCCAAGTCAGAAAAGCGGGAGAGTTTTCCGAGCAGTACTTC.

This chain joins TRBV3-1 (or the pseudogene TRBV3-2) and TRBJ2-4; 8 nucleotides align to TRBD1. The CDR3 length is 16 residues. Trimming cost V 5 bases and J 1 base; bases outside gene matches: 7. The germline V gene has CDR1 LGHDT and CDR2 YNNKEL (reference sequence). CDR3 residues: CASSLNRGMAKNIQYF. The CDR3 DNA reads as TGTGCCAGCAGCTTGAACAGGGGGATGGCCAAAAACATTCAGTACTTC.

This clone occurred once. The CDR3 loop is CASSLVSDRRTGELFF. Here the CDR3 DNA reads TGTGCCAGCAGCTTGGTCTCGGACAGGCGGACCGGGGAGCTGTTTTTT. The chain has TRBV5-5 and TRBJ2-2, with TRBD1 matching over 7 bases. CDR1 is SGHKS and CDR2 is YYEKEE in the germline V gene (reference sequence). V trimming: 0 bases; J trimming: 5 bases; junction bases outside the gene matches: 7. The CDR3 totals 16 residues.

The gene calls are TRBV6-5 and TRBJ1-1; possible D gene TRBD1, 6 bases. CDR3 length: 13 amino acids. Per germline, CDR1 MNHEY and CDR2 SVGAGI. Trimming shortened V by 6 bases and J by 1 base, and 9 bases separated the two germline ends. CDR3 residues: CASRTTGNTEAFF. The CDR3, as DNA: TGTGCCAGCAGGACGACAGGGAACACTGAAGCTTTCTTT.

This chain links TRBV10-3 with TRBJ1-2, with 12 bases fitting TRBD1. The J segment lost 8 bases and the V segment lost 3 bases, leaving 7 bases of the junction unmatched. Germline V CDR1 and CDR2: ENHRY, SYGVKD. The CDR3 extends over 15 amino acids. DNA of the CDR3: TGTGCCATCAGTGAACCGGGACAGGGGGCTGAAGGCTACACCTTC. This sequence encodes CAISEPGQGAEGYTF.

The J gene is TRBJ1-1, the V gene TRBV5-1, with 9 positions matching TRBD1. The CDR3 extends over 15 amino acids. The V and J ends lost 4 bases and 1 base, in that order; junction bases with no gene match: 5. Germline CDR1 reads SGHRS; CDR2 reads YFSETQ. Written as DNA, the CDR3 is TGCGCCAGCAGCACGGGACAGGGCGCGAACACTGAAGCTTTCTTT. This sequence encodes CASSTGQGANTEAFF.

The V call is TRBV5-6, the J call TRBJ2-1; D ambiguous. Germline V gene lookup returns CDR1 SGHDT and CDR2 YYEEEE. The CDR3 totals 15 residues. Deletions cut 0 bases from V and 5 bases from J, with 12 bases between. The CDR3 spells CASSLEPRVNNEQFF. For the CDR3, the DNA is TGTGCCAGCAGCTTGGAGCCCCGTGTCAACAATGAGCAGTTCTTC.

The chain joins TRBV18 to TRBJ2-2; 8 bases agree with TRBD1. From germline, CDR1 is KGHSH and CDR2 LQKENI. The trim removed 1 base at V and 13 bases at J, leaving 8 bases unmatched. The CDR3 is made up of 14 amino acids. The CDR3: CASSPLPEGTGLFF. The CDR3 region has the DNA TGTGCCAGCTCACCACTTCCAGAAGGGACAGGGCTGTTTTTT.

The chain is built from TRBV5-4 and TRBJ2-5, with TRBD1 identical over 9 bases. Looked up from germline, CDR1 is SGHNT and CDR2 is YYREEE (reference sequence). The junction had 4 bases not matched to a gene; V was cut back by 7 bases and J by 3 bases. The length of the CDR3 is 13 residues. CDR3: CASGRDREETQYF. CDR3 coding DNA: TGTGCCAGCGGAAGGGACAGGGAAGAGACCCAGTACTTC.